Below are 3 T cell receptor beta chains sequenced from a single sample in a study of blood T cell repertoires in COVID-19. The data were produced by immunoSEQ multiplex PCR, yet TCRdb's version contains in-frame clones alone and is incomplete. Altogether about 210,000 clones are present, almost 90% being singletons, with the ten largest covering 1.4% to 1.5%. The sample taken for sequencing was peripheral blood. These receptors were obtained from a man aged 18 to 35 with active or convalescent COVID-19.

The rearrangement uses TRBV5-8 and TRBJ2-7, with 8 bases lining up with TRBD1. The length of the CDR3 is 14 residues. The germline V gene has CDR1 SGHTS and CDR2 YDEGEE. Germline trimming cut 4 bases from V and 2 bases from J; bases unmatched to any gene: 5. The CDR3 sequence is CASSPGQGPYEQYF. The CDR3 DNA sequence: TGTGCCAGCAGCCCAGGACAGGGACCCTACGAGCAGTACTTC.

This chain connects TRBV4-3 to TRBJ2-3, with D hard to call. V dropped 0 bases and J dropped 2 bases, with 9 bases sitting between them. The CDR3 consists of 15 residues. Germline-derived CDR1 and CDR2 are LGHNA and YSLEER. CDR3 protein: CASSQDSDFTDTQYF. The CDR3 DNA sequence: TGCGCCAGCAGCCAAGATTCCGACTTCACAGATACGCAGTATTTT.

V and J are TRBV5-1 and TRBJ2-2; D gene uncertain. Germline assignment: CDR1 SGHRS and CDR2 YFSETQ. Deletions cut 3 bases from V and 4 bases from J, with 19 bases between. The CDR3 length is 17 residues. The CDR3 loop is CASSSELSSSLTGELFF. The CDR3, as DNA: TGCGCCAGCAGCTCGGAACTATCGTCCAGCCTCACCGGGGAGCTGTTTTTT.